This TCR beta chain was sequenced in a study of T cells in Graves' hyperthyroidism and ophthalmopathy. The length of the CDR3 is 19 residues. Germline V CDR1 and CDR2: MGHRA, YSYEKL. The ends lost 3 bases at V and 6 bases at J; junction bases unmatched: 15. RNA transcripts gave rise to amplified TCR beta CDR3 regions. Primed by the HTBI set, a first-round RT-PCR was run on the TCR CDR3. MiXCR, applied by TCRdb to the multiplex PCR reads, yields one record per CDR3 protein. This sample has 500,000 or so distinct CDR3 sequences, with roughly 16% found just once. On this clonotype itself: Its antigen is not identified.

Broader study findings: The model forecast ophthalmopathy, anticipating it by a median 6.5 months before onset. Also found in blood were most expanded thyroid clonotypes above 0.001.

This receptor was identified in a woman aged 25 to 45 with Graves' ophthalmopathy. The chain combines TRBV4-1 with TRBJ2-7, with 15 nucleotides matching TRBD2. The sample comprised blood. As DNA, the CDR3 is TGCGCCAGCAGCCATTCGGGACTAGCGGGAGGACCATTTACCTGCGAGCAGTACTTC. It codes for CASSHSGLAGGPFTCEQYF.